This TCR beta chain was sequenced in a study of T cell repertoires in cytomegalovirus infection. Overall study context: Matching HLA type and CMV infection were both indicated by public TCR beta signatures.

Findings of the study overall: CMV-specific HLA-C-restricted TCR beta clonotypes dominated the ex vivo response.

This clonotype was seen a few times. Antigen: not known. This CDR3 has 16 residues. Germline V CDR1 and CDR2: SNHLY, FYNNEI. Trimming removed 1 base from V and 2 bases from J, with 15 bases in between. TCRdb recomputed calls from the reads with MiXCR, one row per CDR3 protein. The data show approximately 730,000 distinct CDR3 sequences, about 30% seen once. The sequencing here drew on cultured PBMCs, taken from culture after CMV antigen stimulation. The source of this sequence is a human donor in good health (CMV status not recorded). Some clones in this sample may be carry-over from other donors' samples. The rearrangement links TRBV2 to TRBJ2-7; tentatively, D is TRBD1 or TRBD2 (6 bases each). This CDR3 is CASSEGFWGATYEQYF. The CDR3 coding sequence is TGTGCCAGCAGTGAAGGCTTTTGGGGGGCGACCTACGAGCAGTACTTC.